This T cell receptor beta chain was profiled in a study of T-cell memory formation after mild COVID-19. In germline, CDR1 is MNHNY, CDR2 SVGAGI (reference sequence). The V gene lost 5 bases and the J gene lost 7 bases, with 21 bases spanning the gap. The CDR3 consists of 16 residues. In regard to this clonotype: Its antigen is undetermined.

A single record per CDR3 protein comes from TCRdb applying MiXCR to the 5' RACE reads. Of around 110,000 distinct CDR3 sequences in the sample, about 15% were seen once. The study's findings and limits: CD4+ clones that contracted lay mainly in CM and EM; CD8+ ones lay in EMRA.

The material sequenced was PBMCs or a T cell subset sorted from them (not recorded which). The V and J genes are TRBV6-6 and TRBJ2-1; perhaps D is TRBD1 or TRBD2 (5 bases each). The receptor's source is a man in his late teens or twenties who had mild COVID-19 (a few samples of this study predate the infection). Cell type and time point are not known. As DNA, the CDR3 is TGTGCCAGCAGTCTAAATCGGGACCCCCCACCGAATGAGCAGTTCTTC. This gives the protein CASSLNRDPPPNEQFF.